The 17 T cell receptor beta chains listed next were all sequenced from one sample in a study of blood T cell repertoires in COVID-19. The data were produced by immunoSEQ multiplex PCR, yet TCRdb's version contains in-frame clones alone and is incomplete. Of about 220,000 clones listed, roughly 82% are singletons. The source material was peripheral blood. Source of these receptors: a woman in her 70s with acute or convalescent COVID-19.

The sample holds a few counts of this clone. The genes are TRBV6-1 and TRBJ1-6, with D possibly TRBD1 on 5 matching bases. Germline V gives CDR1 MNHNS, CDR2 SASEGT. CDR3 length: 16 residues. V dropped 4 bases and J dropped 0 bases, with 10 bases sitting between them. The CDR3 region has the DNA TGTGCCAGCAGTGTGGACACGAGCTCCTATAATTCACCCCTCCACTTT. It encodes CASSVDTSSYNSPLHF.

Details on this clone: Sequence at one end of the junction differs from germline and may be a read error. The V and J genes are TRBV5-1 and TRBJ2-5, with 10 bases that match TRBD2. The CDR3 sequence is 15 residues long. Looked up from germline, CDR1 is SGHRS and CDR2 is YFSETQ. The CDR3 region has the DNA TGCGCCAGCAGCGTAACTTCTAGCGGGGGAGAGACCCGGTACTTC. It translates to CASSVTSSGGETRYF. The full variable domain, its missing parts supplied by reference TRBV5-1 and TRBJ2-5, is KAGVTQTPRYLIKTRGQQVTLSCSPISGHRSVSWYQQTPGQGLQFLFEYFSETQRNKGNFPGRFSGRQFSNSRSEMNVSTLELGDSALYLCASSVTSSGGETRYFGPGTRLLVL.

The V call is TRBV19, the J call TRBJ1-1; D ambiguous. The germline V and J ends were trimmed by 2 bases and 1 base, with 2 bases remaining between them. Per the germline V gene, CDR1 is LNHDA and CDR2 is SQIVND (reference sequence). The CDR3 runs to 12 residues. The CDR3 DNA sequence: TGTGCCAGTAGTATACAGAACACTGAAGCTTTCTTT. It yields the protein CASSIQNTEAFF.

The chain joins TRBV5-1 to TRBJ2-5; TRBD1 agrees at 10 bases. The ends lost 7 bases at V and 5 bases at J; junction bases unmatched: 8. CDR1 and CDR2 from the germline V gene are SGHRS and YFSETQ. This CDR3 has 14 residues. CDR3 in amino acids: CASGGQGRWETQYF. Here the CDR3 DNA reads TGCGCCAGCGGGGGACAGGGGCGGTGGGAGACCCAGTACTTC. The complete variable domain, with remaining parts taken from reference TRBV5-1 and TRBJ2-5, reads KAGVTQTPRYLIKTRGQQVTLSCSPISGHRSVSWYQQTPGQGLQFLFEYFSETQRNKGNFPGRFSGRQFSNSRSEMNVSTLELGDSALYLCASGGQGRWETQYFGPGTRLLVL.

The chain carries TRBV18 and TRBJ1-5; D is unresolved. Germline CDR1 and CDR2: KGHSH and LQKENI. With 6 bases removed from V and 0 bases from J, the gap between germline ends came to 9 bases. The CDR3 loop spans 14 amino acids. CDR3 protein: CASSPNYSNQPQHF. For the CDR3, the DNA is TGTGCCAGCTCTCCCAACTATAGCAATCAGCCCCAGCATTTT. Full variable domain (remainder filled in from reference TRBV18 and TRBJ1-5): NAGVMQNPRHLVRRRGQEARLRCSPMKGHSHVYWYRQLPEEGLKFMVYLQKENIIDESGMPKERFSAEFPKEGPSILRIQQVVRGDSAAYFCASSPNYSNQPQHFGDGTRLSIL.

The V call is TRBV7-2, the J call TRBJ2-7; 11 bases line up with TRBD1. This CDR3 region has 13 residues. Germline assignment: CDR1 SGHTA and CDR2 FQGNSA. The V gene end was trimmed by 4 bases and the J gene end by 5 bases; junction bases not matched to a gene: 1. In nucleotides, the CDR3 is TGTGCCAGCAGCTGGGGACAGGGGGACGAGCAGTACTTC. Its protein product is CASSWGQGDEQYF.

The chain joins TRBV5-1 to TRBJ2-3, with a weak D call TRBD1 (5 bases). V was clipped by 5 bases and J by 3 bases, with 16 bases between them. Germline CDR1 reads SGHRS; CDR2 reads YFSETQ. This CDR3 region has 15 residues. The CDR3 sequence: CASSPTASRTDTQYF. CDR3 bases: TGCGCCAGCAGTCCGACAGCAAGTAGGACAGATACGCAGTATTTT.

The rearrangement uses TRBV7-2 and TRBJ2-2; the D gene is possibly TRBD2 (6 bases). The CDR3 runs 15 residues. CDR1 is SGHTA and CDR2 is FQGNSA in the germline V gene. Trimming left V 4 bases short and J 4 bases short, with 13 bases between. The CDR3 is CASSSLREITGELFF. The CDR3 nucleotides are TGTGCCAGCAGCTCCCTCCGGGAGATCACCGGGGAGCTGTTTTTT.

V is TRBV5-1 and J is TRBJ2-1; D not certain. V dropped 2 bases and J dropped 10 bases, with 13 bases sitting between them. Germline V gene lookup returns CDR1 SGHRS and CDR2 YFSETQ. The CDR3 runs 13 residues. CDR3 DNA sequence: TGCGCCAGCAGCTTCGATGCCTTCAGGGAGCAGTTCTTC. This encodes CASSFDAFREQFF.

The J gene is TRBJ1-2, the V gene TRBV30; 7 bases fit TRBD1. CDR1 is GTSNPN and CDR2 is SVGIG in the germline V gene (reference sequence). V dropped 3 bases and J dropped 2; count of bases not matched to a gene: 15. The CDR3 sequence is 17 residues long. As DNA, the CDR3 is TGTGCCTGGAGGCCCTTGACAGGGCCTACCTTCAACTATGGCTACACCTTC. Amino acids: CAWRPLTGPTFNYGYTF. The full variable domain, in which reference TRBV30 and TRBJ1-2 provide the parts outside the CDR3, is SQTIHQWPATLVQPVGSPLSLECTVEGTSNPNLYWYRQAAGRGLQLLFYSVGIGQISSEVPQNLSASRPQDRQFILSSKKLLLSDSGFYLCAWRPLTGPTFNYGYTFGSGTRLTVV.

The CDR3: CATSDAGTPANYGYTF. The CDR3 coding sequence is TGTGCCACCAGTGATGCCGGGACACCAGCTAACTATGGCTACACCTTC. V is TRBV24-1 and J is TRBJ1-2; D is possibly TRBD1 (6 bases). The CDR3 spans 16 residues. CDR1 KGHDR and CDR2 SFDVKD come from the germline V gene. Trimming shortened V by 3 bases and J by 0 bases, and 13 bases separated the two germline ends.

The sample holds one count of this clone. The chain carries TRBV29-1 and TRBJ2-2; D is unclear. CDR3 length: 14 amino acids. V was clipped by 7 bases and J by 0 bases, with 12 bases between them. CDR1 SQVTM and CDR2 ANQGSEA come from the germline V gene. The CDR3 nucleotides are TGCAGCGCGAATGCGGCAGCGAACACCGGGGAGCTGTTTTTT. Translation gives CSANAAANTGELFF.

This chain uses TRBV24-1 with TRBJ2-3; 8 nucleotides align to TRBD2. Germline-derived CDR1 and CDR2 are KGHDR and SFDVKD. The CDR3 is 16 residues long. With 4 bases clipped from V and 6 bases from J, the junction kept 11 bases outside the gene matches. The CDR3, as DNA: TGTGCCACCAGTGACCCGACTAGCGCAGACTTGGATACGCAGTATTTT. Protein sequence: CATSDPTSADLDTQYF.

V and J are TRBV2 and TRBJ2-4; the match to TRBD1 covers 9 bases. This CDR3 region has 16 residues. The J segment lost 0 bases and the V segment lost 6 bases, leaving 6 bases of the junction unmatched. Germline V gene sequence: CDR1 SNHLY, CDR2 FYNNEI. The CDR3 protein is CASRDTGGLAKNIQYF. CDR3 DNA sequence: TGTGCCAGCAGAGATACAGGGGGCCTAGCCAAAAACATTCAGTACTTC.

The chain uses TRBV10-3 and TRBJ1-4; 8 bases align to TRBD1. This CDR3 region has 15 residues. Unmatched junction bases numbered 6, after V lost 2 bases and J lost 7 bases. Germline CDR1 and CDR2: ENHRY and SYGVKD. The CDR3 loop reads CAISETGGLGEKLFF. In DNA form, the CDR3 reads TGTGCCATCAGTGAGACAGGGGGGTTAGGTGAAAAACTGTTTTTT.

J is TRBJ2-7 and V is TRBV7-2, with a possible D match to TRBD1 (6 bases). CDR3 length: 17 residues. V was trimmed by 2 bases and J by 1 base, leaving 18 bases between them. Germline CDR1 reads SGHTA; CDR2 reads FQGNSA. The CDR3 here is CASSLTKVTGPSYEQYF. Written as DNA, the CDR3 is TGTGCCAGCAGCTTAACGAAGGTGACAGGACCATCCTACGAGCAGTACTTC.

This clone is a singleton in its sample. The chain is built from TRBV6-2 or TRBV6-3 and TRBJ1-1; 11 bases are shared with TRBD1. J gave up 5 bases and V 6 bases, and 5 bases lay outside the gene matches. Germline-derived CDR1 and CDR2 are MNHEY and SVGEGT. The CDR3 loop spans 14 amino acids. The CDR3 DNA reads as TGTGCCAGCAGCTCCGGGACAGGGGGGACTGAAGCTTTCTTT. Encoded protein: CASSSGTGGTEAFF.